This entry lists 30 T cell receptor beta chains sequenced from one sample in a study of OX40 agonist ivuxolimab in advanced cancers. Here immunoSEQ multiplex PCR was the method, and the copy in TCRdb shows in-frame clones only, minus some. The sample holds approximately 60,000 clones, over 80% seen once. Sequenced material: CD4+ or CD8+ T cells sorted from blood, taken in a trial of the OX40 agonist ivuxolimab. The receptors originated from an adult with an advanced solid tumor such as melanoma, head and neck, liver or kidney cancer.

V gene TRBV7-9 combines with J gene TRBJ1-5; TRBD1 agrees at 8 bases. Germline CDR1 is SEHNR and CDR2 is FQNEAQ (reference sequence). The CDR3 has 13 residues. V trimming: 2 bases; J trimming: 6 bases; junction bases outside the gene matches: 0. CDR3 coding DNA: TGTGCCAGCAGCTTACAGGGGGCTCAGCCCCAGCATTTT. Protein: CASSLQGAQPQHF. Variable domain in full (rest from reference TRBV7-9 and TRBJ1-5): DTGVSQNPRHKITKRGQNVTFRCDPISEHNRLYWYRQTLGQGPEFLTYFQNEAQLEKSRLLSDRFSAERPKGSFSTLEIQRTEQGDSAMYLCASSLQGAQPQHFGDGTRLSIL.

V gene TRBV7-8 combines with J gene TRBJ1-1; D perhaps matches TRBD1 (5 bases). This CDR3 spans 15 amino acids. V dropped 5 bases and J dropped 1 base, with 14 bases sitting between them. Per germline, CDR1 SGHVS and CDR2 FQNEAQ. CDR3 nucleotides: TGTGCCAGCAGCCCACGCGGCGGGGGGAACACTGAAGCTTTCTTT. This encodes CASSPRGGGNTEAFF.

This chain's CDR3 is CASSQAGTNTGELFF. The CDR3 nucleotides read TGTGCCAGCAGCCAAGCCGGGACGAACACCGGGGAGCTGTTTTTT. This rearrangement joins TRBV14 to TRBJ2-2; D may be TRBD2 (5 bases). The germline V and J ends were trimmed by 1 base and 0 bases, with 6 bases remaining between them. CDR1 is SGHDN and CDR2 is FVKESK in the germline V gene. The CDR3 extends over 15 amino acids.

V is TRBV30 and J is TRBJ2-3; 12 bases agree with TRBD2. Germline V CDR1 and CDR2: GTSNPN, SVGIG (reference sequence). The length of the CDR3 is 16 residues. V was pared by 3 bases and J by 4 bases, with 8 bases of the junction left unmatched. DNA for the CDR3: TGTGCCTGGAGCCGCGGACTAGCGGGGTGGGCAGATACGCAGTATTTT. Amino acids: CAWSRGLAGWADTQYF. The whole variable domain, filled in from reference TRBV30 and TRBJ2-3, reads SQTIHQWPATLVQPVGSPLSLECTVEGTSNPNLYWYRQAAGRGLQLLFYSVGIGQISSEVPQNLSASRPQDRQFILSSKKLLLSDSGFYLCAWSRGLAGWADTQYFGPGTRLTVL.

The chain employs TRBV12-5 and TRBJ1-2; 8 bases match TRBD1. The CDR3 sequence is 16 residues long. J lost 6 bases, V lost 0 bases, and 9 bases had no gene match. CDR1 is LGHNT and CDR2 is FRNRAP in the germline V gene. Written as DNA, the CDR3 is TGTGCTAGTGGTTTGGTACCGGGACTCAGGGGGCATGGCTACACCTTC. Protein product: CASGLVPGLRGHGYTF. Drawing the rest from reference TRBV12-5 and TRBJ1-2, the complete variable domain is DARVTQTPRHKVTEMGQEVTMRCQPILGHNTVFWYRQTMMQGLELLAYFRNRAPLDDSGMPKDRFSAEMPDATLATLKIQPSEPRDSAVYFCASGLVPGLRGHGYTFGSGTRLTVV.

The rearrangement links TRBV7-2 to TRBJ1-2; 9 bases are a match to TRBD1. CDR3 length: 16 residues. Per germline, CDR1 SGHTA and CDR2 FQGNSA. With V trimmed by 1 base and J by 3 bases, 6 bases remained unmatched. CDR3 in DNA: TGTGCCAGCAGCTTAGGGGGGACAGGGACGGACTATGGCTACACCTTC. The encoded protein is CASSLGGTGTDYGYTF.

The chain joins TRBV5-6 to TRBJ1-1; 8 nucleotides agree with TRBD1. With V trimmed by 3 bases and J by 5 bases, 3 bases remained unmatched. The germline gives CDR1 SGHDT, CDR2 YYEEEE. This CDR3 spans 13 amino acids. The CDR3 loop reads CASSSGQGTEAFF. CDR3 in DNA: TGTGCCAGCAGCTCAGGACAGGGTACTGAAGCTTTCTTT.

This clone has just one count. This chain connects TRBV27 to TRBJ2-5; 9 bases match TRBD2. With V trimmed by 5 bases and J by 4 bases, 14 bases remained unmatched. Germline V gives CDR1 MNHEY, CDR2 SMNVEV (reference sequence). CDR3 length: 17 residues. The CDR3 loop is CASSPFRAGGIRETQYF. As DNA, the CDR3 is TGTGCCAGCAGTCCATTCCGAGCGGGAGGCATAAGAGAGACCCAGTACTTC.

The CDR3 region is CASSLAGRAGEQYF. CDR3 DNA: TGTGCCAGCAGCTTGGCCGGGAGGGCGGGGGAGCAGTACTTC. The chain links TRBV5-4 to TRBJ2-7; 8 bases are a match to TRBD2. The V segment lost 0 bases and the J segment 7 bases; nucleotides outside the gene matches: 6. The CDR3 extends over 14 amino acids. CDR1 is SGHNT, CDR2 YYREEE, per germline (reference sequence).

This sequence joins TRBV15 and TRBJ2-7; the D call may be TRBD1 or TRBD2 (5 bases each). Germline V CDR1 and CDR2: LNHNV, YYDKDF (reference sequence). There are 16 residues in the CDR3. V gave up 0 bases and J gave up 3 bases, with 15 bases separating them. The CDR3 DNA is TGTGCCACCAGCAGAGATGAGGGGTTTTACCGCTACGAGCAGTACTTC. Translated, it gives CATSRDEGFYRYEQYF.

This chain joins TRBV30 and TRBJ1-5, with D perhaps TRBD1 (5 bases). Germline CDR1 is GTSNPN and CDR2 is SVGIG (reference sequence). The length of the CDR3 is 14 residues. The V gene lost 4 bases and the J gene lost 5 bases, with 15 bases spanning the gap. The CDR3 spells CAWTPAGLDQPQHF. The CDR3 DNA reads TGTGCCTGGACCCCGGCAGGGTTGGATCAGCCCCAGCATTTT.

V is TRBV28 and J is TRBJ1-2; D remains ambiguous. The CDR3 consists of 10 residues. V was trimmed by 7 bases and J by 7 bases, leaving 7 bases between them. Germline assignment: CDR1 MDHEN and CDR2 SYDVKM. This CDR3 reads CASMGSGYTF. In nucleotides, the CDR3 is TGTGCCAGCATGGGAAGTGGCTACACCTTC.

The chain employs TRBV7-2 and TRBJ1-2, with TRBD1 as a possible D gene (5 bases). The length of the CDR3 is 13 residues. The germline CDR1 and CDR2 sequences are SGHTA and FQGNSA. Trimming shortened V by 3 bases and J by 3 bases, and 8 bases separated the two germline ends. The chain's CDR3 is CASSFSQDYGYTF. The CDR3 bases are TGTGCCAGCAGCTTTTCACAGGACTATGGCTACACCTTC.

With regard to this clone: Mismatch with germline at one junction end may stem from a read error. The J gene is TRBJ2-7, the V gene TRBV4-2; 7 nucleotides line up with TRBD2. The CDR3 extends over 15 amino acids. The germline V gene encodes CDR1 LGHNA and CDR2 YNFKEQ. The CDR3: CASSQDSGRVYEQYF. In nucleotides, the CDR3 is TGTGCCAGCAGTCAAGATTCGGGGAGGGTCTACGAGCAGTACTTC.

The V call is TRBV7-2, the J call TRBJ1-1; no reliable D call. This CDR3 region has 14 residues. Germline V gene data show CDR1 as SGHTA and CDR2 as FQGNSA. The V and J ends lost 2 bases and 3 bases respectively, with 10 bases between them. CDR3 sequence: CASSLTSGYTEAFF. In nucleotides, the CDR3 is TGTGCCAGCAGCTTAACCTCCGGGTACACTGAAGCTTTCTTT.

V is TRBV11-2 and J is TRBJ2-1, with 9 positions matching TRBD2. The CDR3 loop spans 15 amino acids. The junction had 4 bases not matched to a gene; V was cut back by 3 bases and J by 4 bases. The germline gives CDR1 SGHAT, CDR2 FQNNGV. In DNA form, the CDR3 reads TGTGCCAGCAGCTTGGCGGGAGGGGTATACAATGAGCAGTTCTTC. Translating it yields CASSLAGGVYNEQFF.

In this sample, this clone turned up once. This chain joins TRBV5-4 and TRBJ2-5; D possibly matches TRBD1 or TRBD2 (5 bases each). Germline V CDR1 and CDR2: SGHNT, YYREEE (reference sequence). V shed 4 bases and J shed 1 base, with 8 bases lying between them. The CDR3 is 13 amino acids. CDR3 residues: CASSLGAQETQYF. As DNA, the CDR3 is TGTGCCAGCAGCCTCGGGGCCCAAGAGACCCAGTACTTC.

This clone showed up just once. The genes are TRBV19 and TRBJ2-5; 7 positions agree with TRBD1. The CDR3 is made up of 13 amino acids. V was clipped by 7 bases and J by 4 bases; unmatched bases: 6. CDR1 and CDR2 from the germline V gene are LNHDA and SQIVND (reference sequence). CDR3: CASTSTGPETQYF. CDR3 sequence (DNA): TGTGCCAGTACCTCGACAGGGCCAGAGACCCAGTACTTC.

This clone was counted a few times. CDR3 sequence (DNA): TGTGCCAGCAGCTTGGGTGGCTACGGGGAGACCCAGTACTTC. Amino acid sequence: CASSLGGYGETQYF. The chain joins TRBV5-6 to TRBJ2-5; D uncertain. Germline V lookup: CDR1 SGHDT, CDR2 YYEEEE. CDR3 length: 14 amino acids. V lost 0 bases to trimming and J lost 5 bases, with 11 bases between them.

V and J are TRBV18 and TRBJ2-3, with 7 nucleotides matching TRBD2. The germline CDR1 and CDR2 sequences are KGHSH and LQKENI. This CDR3 comprises 15 residues. J gave up 3 bases and V 3 bases, and 6 bases lay outside the gene matches. This CDR3 reads CASSPGPSGTDTQYF. Here the CDR3 DNA reads TGTGCCAGCTCACCTGGCCCTAGCGGAACAGATACGCAGTATTTT.

The gene calls are TRBV14 and TRBJ1-2, with TRBD1 as a possible D gene (5 bases). This CDR3 has 13 residues. Trimming took 6 bases from V and 6 from J, leaving 14 bases between them. CDR1 is SGHDN and CDR2 is FVKESK in the germline V gene. The CDR3 region is CASSPRMGDGYTF. CDR3 in DNA: TGTGCCAGCAGTCCAAGGATGGGGGATGGCTACACCTTC.

The chain couples TRBV4-3 to TRBJ1-1; D is undetermined. V dropped 1 base and J dropped 0 bases, with 6 bases sitting between them. Germline V gene data show CDR1 as LGHNA and CDR2 as YSLEER. The CDR3 is made up of 14 amino acids. The CDR3 is CASSQAPMNTEAFF. The CDR3 coding sequence is TGCGCCAGCAGCCAAGCGCCGATGAACACTGAAGCTTTCTTT.

The rearrangement joins TRBV7-2 to TRBJ2-2, with TRBD2 matching 12 bases. After removal of 0 bases from V and 6 bases from J, the junction contained 5 bases not matched to a gene. Per the germline V gene, CDR1 is SGHTA and CDR2 is FQGNSA. The CDR3 is 17 amino acids. CDR3 sequence reads: CASSLAPLAGGPGELFF. The CDR3 DNA is TGTGCCAGCAGCTTAGCCCCTCTAGCGGGGGGGCCCGGGGAGCTGTTTTTT.

This clone was counted only a few times. The rearrangement uses TRBV6-6 and TRBJ1-1; 9 bases are a match to TRBD1. The trim removed 2 bases at V and 1 base at J, leaving 5 bases unmatched. The CDR3 totals 16 residues. The V gene's germline CDR1 is MNHNY and CDR2 SVGAGI (reference sequence). The CDR3 sequence is CASSYTPTGGNTEAFF. The DNA for the CDR3 is TGTGCCAGCAGTTACACCCCGACAGGGGGGAACACTGAAGCTTTCTTT.

The chain uses TRBV7-7 and TRBJ2-1; 10 positions agree with TRBD2. Germline V lookup: CDR1 SSHAT, CDR2 FNYEAQ (reference sequence). With 5 bases clipped from V and 4 bases from J, the junction kept 5 bases outside the gene matches. This CDR3 region has 15 residues. DNA of the CDR3: TGTGCCAGCAGCCCTAGCGGGAGCCGTTACAATGAGCAGTTCTTC. Residues: CASSPSGSRYNEQFF.

CDR3 loop: CASSRTVTGNTIYF. Written as DNA, the CDR3 is TGTGCCAGCAGCCGGACGGTTACTGGAAACACCATATATTTT. The V and J genes are TRBV7-6 and TRBJ1-3; D gene ambiguous. V lost 5 bases and J lost 2, with 10 bases in between. The CDR3 length is 14 residues. CDR1 is SGHVS and CDR2 is FNYEAQ in the germline V gene.

The chain is built from TRBV4-1 and TRBJ1-6; 7 bases align to TRBD1. The CDR3 sequence is 14 residues long. The V segment lost 8 bases and the J segment 3 bases; nucleotides outside the gene matches: 4. CDR1 is MGHRA, CDR2 YSYEKL, per germline. CDR3 region: CASWGQSYNSPLHF. CDR3 DNA sequence: TGCGCCAGCTGGGGACAGAGCTATAATTCACCCCTCCACTTT.

The J gene is TRBJ1-4, the V gene TRBV30; tentative D call: TRBD1 (5 bases). CDR1 GTSNPN and CDR2 SVGIG come from the germline V gene (reference sequence). This CDR3 comprises 15 residues. The V gene lost 3 bases and the J gene lost 3 bases, with 14 bases spanning the gap. CDR3 nucleotide sequence: TGTGCCTGGAGCGGGGCAGTGACACCTAATGAAAAACTGTTTTTT. Translated, it gives CAWSGAVTPNEKLFF.

The chain has TRBV14 and TRBJ2-7; D is possibly TRBD1 or TRBD2 (5 bases each). V lost 3 bases, J lost 2 bases, and 11 bases lay in between. The germline V gene has CDR1 SGHDN and CDR2 FVKESK. This CDR3 spans 14 amino acids. The CDR3, as DNA: TGTGCCAGCAGCCAGGGACCGCCCCCCTACGAGCAGTACTTC. It yields the protein CASSQGPPPYEQYF.

The chain joins TRBV7-2 to TRBJ2-7; 7 nucleotides align to TRBD1. Germline trimming cut 1 base from V and 3 bases from J; bases unmatched to any gene: 6. The CDR3 is 15 residues long. The germline CDR1 and CDR2 sequences are SGHTA and FQGNSA. In DNA form, the CDR3 reads TGTGCCAGCAGCTTAGACAGGGGAAGCATCTACGAGCAGTACTTC. Its translation is CASSLDRGSIYEQYF.